This entry features one T cell receptor (beta chain) sequence. Its target is not known. Germline V lookup: CDR1 SGHDT, CDR2 YYEEEE. The CDR3 contains 16 residues. V shed 0 bases, J shed 4 bases, and the junction held 4 bases outside the gene matches. This entry comes from a study of neoadjuvant anti-PD-1 for oral cavity cancer. Study summary: Nivolumab at 3 mg/kg was mostly given biweekly, three to four doses, pre-surgery. Non-progressing patients received a fourth nivolumab dose near day 43, then surgery on days 50-56. Overall study findings and caveats: Only three patients per response group were TCR-analyzed; validation needed.

Sequenced by immunoSEQ multiplex PCR; TCRdb stores in-frame clones only, minus some. Found here are about 72,000 clones, 80% to 90% of them singletons; the top ten hold 3.4%. Sequencing was performed on PBMCs, taken before nivolumab (anti-PD-1) treatment. This receptor was obtained from a person between 35 and 79 years old with oral cavity squamous cell carcinoma. V is TRBV5-6 and J is TRBJ2-2; TRBD2 agrees at 9 bases. The CDR3 region has the DNA TGTGCCAGCAGCTTGGGACTAGCGGAGGTCACCGGGGAGCTGTTTTTT. It codes for CASSLGLAEVTGELFF. Based on the CDR3 plus reference TRBV5-6 and TRBJ2-2, the full variable domain is DAGVTQSPTHLIKTRGQQVTLRCSPKSGHDTVSWYQQALGQGPQFIFQYYEEEERQRGNFPDRFSGHQFPNYSSELNVNALLLGDSALYLCASSLGLAEVTGELFFGEGSRLTVL.